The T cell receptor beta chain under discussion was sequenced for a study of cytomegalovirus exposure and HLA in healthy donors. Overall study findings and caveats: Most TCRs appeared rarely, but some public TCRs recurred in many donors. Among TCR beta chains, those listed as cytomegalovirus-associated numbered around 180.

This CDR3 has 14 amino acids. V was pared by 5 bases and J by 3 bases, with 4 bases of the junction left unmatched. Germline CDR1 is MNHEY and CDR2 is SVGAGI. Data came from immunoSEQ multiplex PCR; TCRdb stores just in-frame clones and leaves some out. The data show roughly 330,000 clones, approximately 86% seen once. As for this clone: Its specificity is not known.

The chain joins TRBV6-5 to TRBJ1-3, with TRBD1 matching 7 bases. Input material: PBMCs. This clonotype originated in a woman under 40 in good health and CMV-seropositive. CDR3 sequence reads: CASSTQGIGNTIYF. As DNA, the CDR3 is TGTGCCAGCAGTACACAGGGGATTGGAAACACCATATATTTT.